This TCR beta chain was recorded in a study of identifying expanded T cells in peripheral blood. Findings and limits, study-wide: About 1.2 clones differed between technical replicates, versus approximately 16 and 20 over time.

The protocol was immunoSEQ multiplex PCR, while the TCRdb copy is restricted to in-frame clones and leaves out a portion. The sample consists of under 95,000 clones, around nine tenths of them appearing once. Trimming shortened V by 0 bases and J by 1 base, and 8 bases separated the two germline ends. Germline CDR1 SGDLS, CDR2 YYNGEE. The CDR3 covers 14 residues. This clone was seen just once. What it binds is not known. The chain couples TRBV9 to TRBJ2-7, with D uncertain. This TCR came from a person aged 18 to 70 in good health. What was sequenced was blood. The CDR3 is CASSVEQQSYEQYF. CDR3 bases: TGTGCCAGCAGCGTAGAACAACAATCCTACGAGCAGTACTTC.